These 28 T cell receptor beta chains were sequenced from one sample in a study of a mutant IDH1 vaccine in newly diagnosed glioma. Time point in this sample: week 35, safety follow-up. A 20-mer mutant IDH1 peptide at 300 ug was injected subcutaneously with topical imiquimod. Sequencing was performed with immunoSEQ multiplex PCR; in TCRdb, only in-frame clones are kept and a portion is missing. The table lists about 68,000 clones, roughly 84% of them singletons. Antigen specificity for these receptors is unknown. The sequenced sample was PBMCs, obtained from a glioma patient whose treatment included an IDH1 peptide vaccine. Receptors originate from a man between 18 and 35 years old with glioma.

There are a few counts of this clone. This chain uses TRBV10-3 with TRBJ1-2; 9 positions agree with TRBD1. The CDR3 runs to 14 residues. V was clipped by 4 bases and J by 8 bases; unmatched bases: 8. Germline CDR1 and CDR2: ENHRY and SYGVKD. The CDR3 protein is CAISGTGAVEGYTF. For the CDR3, the DNA is TGTGCCATCAGTGGGACAGGGGCGGTGGAAGGCTACACCTTC.

CDR3 amino acids: CASSASPGRNYEQYF. As DNA, the CDR3 is TGTGCCAGTAGTGCCTCCCCCGGACGGAACTACGAGCAGTACTTC. The V gene is TRBV19, the J gene TRBJ2-7; D is uncertain. The V end lost 5 bases, the J end lost 3 bases, and 17 bases lay between the germline ends. The CDR3 length is 15 residues. Germline CDR1 and CDR2: LNHDA and SQIVND (reference sequence).

The V and J genes are TRBV29-1 and TRBJ1-1, with 7 bases aligning to TRBD1. This CDR3 has 12 residues. CDR1 is SQVTM, CDR2 ANQGSEA, per germline. J gave up 2 bases and V 7 bases, and 4 bases lay outside the gene matches. This chain's CDR3 is CSGHRGNTEAFF. The DNA of the CDR3 is TGCAGCGGGCACAGGGGCAACACTGAAGCTTTCTTT.

The V and J genes are TRBV6-5 and TRBJ1-1; D is undetermined. Germline CDR1 is MNHEY and CDR2 is SVGAGI. V lost 0 bases and J lost 7, with 9 bases in between. CDR3 length: 13 amino acids. Here the CDR3 reads CASSYSGRREAFF. Here the CDR3 DNA reads TGTGCCAGCAGTTACTCGGGCAGACGTGAAGCTTTCTTT.

V usage is TRBV4-3 and J usage is TRBJ2-7, with D possibly TRBD1 on 5 matching bases. Germline V lookup: CDR1 LGHNA, CDR2 YSLEER. The length of the CDR3 is 15 residues. The ends were cut back, 3 bases at V and 1 base at J, with 13 bases in the middle. In nucleotides, the CDR3 is TGCGCCAGCAGCCAGGGATCTGGGGCGTCCTACGAGCAGTACTTC. It is translated as CASSQGSGASYEQYF.

The rearrangement uses TRBV6-5 and TRBJ1-1, with no clear D. V was trimmed by 7 bases and J by 5 bases, leaving 14 bases between them. The CDR3 loop spans 13 amino acids. The V gene's germline CDR1 is MNHEY and CDR2 SVGAGI. The CDR3 nucleotides are TGTGCCAGCAAATTATCGGGCTTAACTGAAGCTTTCTTT. As protein: CASKLSGLTEAFF.

The V and J genes are TRBV13 and TRBJ1-5; no reliable D call. CDR3 length: 14 amino acids. Germline CDR1 PRHDT, CDR2 FYEKMQ (reference sequence). V was trimmed by 0 bases and J by 1 base, leaving 4 bases between them. CDR3 in DNA: TGTGCCAGCAGCTTAGGGGAAAGCAATCAGCCCCAGCATTTT. The encoded protein is CASSLGESNQPQHF.

As regards this clone: The junction departs from germline at one end; a sequencing error may be responsible. This chain links TRBV7-7 with TRBJ2-1; 11 bases fit TRBD2. The germline gives CDR1 SSHAT, CDR2 FNYEAQ (reference sequence). CDR3 size: 15 residues. The CDR3 bases are TGTGCTAGCAGCTCCCGACTAGCGGGATACAATGAGCAGTTCTTC. It specifies CASSSRLAGYNEQFF.

This chain joins TRBV7-9 and TRBJ2-6, with D unclear. This CDR3 contains 14 residues. Germline CDR1 reads SEHNR; CDR2 reads FQNEAQ (reference sequence). Between the trimmed V and J ends, which lost 1 base and 2 bases, there was a span of 3 bases. The DNA of the CDR3 is TGTGCCAGCAGCTTAGAAGCTGGGGCCAACGTCCTGACTTTC. The encoded protein is CASSLEAGANVLTF.

The CDR3 loop reads CASSHGQGVSGGYTF. In DNA form, the CDR3 reads TGTGCCAGCAGTCACGGACAGGGGGTTAGCGGTGGCTACACCTTC. The chain couples TRBV6-6 to TRBJ1-2, with TRBD1 identical over 10 bases. Germline assignment: CDR1 MNHNY and CDR2 SVGAGI (reference sequence). This CDR3 spans 15 amino acids. With V trimmed by 5 bases and J by 7 bases, 10 bases remained unmatched.

The rearrangement joins TRBV4-2 to TRBJ2-5; D is perhaps TRBD2 (5 bases). Germline V gene lookup returns CDR1 LGHNA and CDR2 YNFKEQ. Trimming stripped 0 bases from V and 2 bases from J, with 16 bases between. This CDR3 contains 17 residues. As DNA, the CDR3 is TGTGCCAGCAGCCAAGAGGGTGGGAGCAGTAGACAAGAGACCCAGTACTTC. Its protein is CASSQEGGSSRQETQYF.

The chain uses TRBV7-9 and TRBJ2-5; D gene uncertain. V was clipped by 5 bases and J by 1 base, with 14 bases between them. CDR1 is SEHNR, CDR2 FQNEAQ, per germline (reference sequence). This CDR3 has 15 residues. The CDR3 sequence: CASSPVGSRQETQYF. The CDR3 DNA reads as TGTGCCAGCAGCCCCGTTGGTAGCCGCCAAGAGACCCAGTACTTC.

On this clone itself: An end of the junction differs from the germline gene, which may be a read error. The chain couples TRBV2 to TRBJ2-1, with D maybe TRBD1 (6 bases). The CDR3 covers 13 residues. Germline CDR1 SNHLY, CDR2 FYNNEI. CDR3 bases: TGTGCCCGCAGGACAGTAGATTACAATGAGCAGTTCTTC. It specifies CARRTVDYNEQFF.

The rearrangement links TRBV18 to TRBJ1-2; 9 bases are shared with TRBD1. V gave up 3 bases and J gave up 5 bases; unmatched junction bases: 4. CDR1 KGHSH and CDR2 LQKENI come from the germline V gene. The CDR3 runs 14 residues. The CDR3 protein is CASSPGGQGYGYTF. In DNA form, the CDR3 reads TGTGCCAGCTCACCCGGGGGACAGGGATATGGCTACACCTTC.

The CDR3 region has the DNA TGTGCCAGCAGCCAGGATAGCGGGGGGGCCGGGACCCAGTACTTC. It is translated as CASSQDSGGAGTQYF. The chain joins TRBV4-2 to TRBJ2-5, with 11 bases matching TRBD2. Germline CDR1 LGHNA, CDR2 YNFKEQ. The CDR3 spans 15 residues. J gave up 7 bases and V 3 bases, and 7 bases lay outside the gene matches.

V is TRBV5-1 and J is TRBJ2-2, with D unclear. Germline values: CDR1 SGHRS, CDR2 YFSETQ. The V end was cut by 7 bases, the J end by 1 base, with 8 bases between. This CDR3 is 13 amino acids long. CDR3 nucleotides: TGCGCCAGCCGGACGGAGAACACCGGGGAGCTGTTTTTT. Translated: CASRTENTGELFF.

The chain uses TRBV28 and TRBJ2-2; either TRBD1 or TRBD2 may fit D (5 bases each). Germline CDR1 is MDHEN and CDR2 is SYDVKM. This CDR3 is built from 15 residues. Trimming shortened V by 3 bases and J by 1 base, and 9 bases separated the two germline ends. CDR3 protein: CASSLGDENTGELFF. CDR3 DNA: TGTGCCAGCAGTTTGGGGGATGAGAACACCGGGGAGCTGTTTTTT. The whole variable domain, remainder taken from reference TRBV28 and TRBJ2-2, is DVKVTQSSRYLVKRTGEKVFLECVQDMDHENMFWYRQDPGLGLRLIYFSYDVKMKEKGDIPEGYSVSREKKERFSLILESASTNQTSMYLCASSLGDENTGELFFGEGSRLTVL.

The chain carries TRBV9 and TRBJ2-5; the match to TRBD2 covers 7 bases. This CDR3 has 13 amino acids. V lost 2 bases and J lost 5; bases outside the gene matches: 3. CDR1 SGDLS and CDR2 YYNGEE come from the germline V gene. CDR3 residues: CASSVGGWETQYF. The CDR3 DNA reads as TGTGCCAGCAGCGTGGGGGGGTGGGAGACCCAGTACTTC.

V gene TRBV19 combines with J gene TRBJ2-1; either TRBD1 or TRBD2 may fit D (5 bases each). The CDR3 runs 18 residues. Germline lookup yields CDR1 LNHDA and CDR2 SQIVND (reference sequence). The ends were cut back, 6 bases at V and 7 bases at J, with 28 bases in the middle. The CDR3 region has the DNA TGTGCCAGTAGGTCAAGTGGGGTTGCCGGGACCCAGAGGAATGAGCAGTTCTTC. It translates to CASRSSGVAGTQRNEQFF.

This chain uses TRBV4-3 with TRBJ2-2; tentatively, D is TRBD2 (6 bases). V was pared by 4 bases and J by 1 base, with 16 bases between. The length of the CDR3 is 17 residues. CDR1 is LGHNA, CDR2 YSLEER, per germline. This CDR3 is CASSRTLGGLNTGELFF. For the CDR3, the DNA is TGCGCCAGCAGCCGGACCCTCGGGGGTTTGAACACCGGGGAGCTGTTTTTT.

The chain combines TRBV19 with TRBJ1-2; TRBD1 aligns across 9 bases. CDR3 size: 14 residues. Germline V gene sequence: CDR1 LNHDA, CDR2 SQIVND (reference sequence). J gave up 3 bases and V 5 bases, and 4 bases lay outside the gene matches. CDR3 nucleotides: TGTGCCAGTAGTTTTCGGACAGGGGACTATGGCTACACCTTC. Its translation: CASSFRTGDYGYTF.

The genes are TRBV9 and TRBJ2-3; maybe TRBD2 (7 bases). Germline CDR1 is SGDLS and CDR2 is YYNGEE. Trimming took 4 bases from V and 2 from J, leaving 14 bases between them. The CDR3 is 15 amino acids. The CDR3 coding sequence is TGTGCCAGCAGCCCACGGGGGGCCCACACAGATACGCAGTATTTT. It specifies CASSPRGAHTDTQYF.

The V and J genes are TRBV7-9 and TRBJ1-2; D unclear. The CDR3 loop spans 13 amino acids. Germline assignment: CDR1 SEHNR and CDR2 FQNEAQ (reference sequence). Deletions cut 3 bases from V and 4 bases from J, with 9 bases between. The CDR3 coding sequence is TGTGCCAGCAGCTTCGCGACCACCTATGGCTACACCTTC. It encodes CASSFATTYGYTF.

The chain couples TRBV19 to TRBJ1-5; 10 bases match TRBD1. J gave up 15 bases and V 5 bases, and 7 bases lay outside the gene matches. The CDR3 runs 12 residues. Germline assignment: CDR1 LNHDA and CDR2 SQIVND (reference sequence). This CDR3 reads CASSPDRGVRHF. CDR3 sequence (DNA): TGTGCCAGTAGTCCGGACAGGGGGGTTCGGCATTTT.

V usage is TRBV2 and J usage is TRBJ1-5, with 9 bases that match TRBD1. Germline CDR1 SNHLY, CDR2 FYNNEI. There are 15 residues in the CDR3. Trimming removed 8 bases from V and 6 bases from J; junction bases left unmatched: 11. The CDR3 region is CASGVAGTGSQPQHF. In DNA, the CDR3 is TGTGCCAGCGGGGTGGCCGGGACAGGGAGTCAGCCCCAGCATTTT. The full variable domain, with the rest looked up from reference TRBV2 and TRBJ1-5, is EPEVTQTPSHQVTQMGQEVILRCVPISNHLYFYWYRQILGQKVEFLVSFYNNEISEKSEIFDDQFSVERPDGSNFTLKIRSTKLEDSAMYFCASGVAGTGSQPQHFGDGTRLSIL.

V and J are TRBV5-1 and TRBJ2-7; 7 bases are a match to TRBD2. This CDR3 is built from 14 residues. V gave up 0 bases and J gave up 7 bases; unmatched junction bases: 7. Germline-derived CDR1 and CDR2 are SGHRS and YFSETQ. The CDR3 region is CASSLVGGPREQYF. The CDR3 bases are TGCGCCAGCAGCTTGGTGGGAGGGCCCCGGGAGCAGTACTTC.

This sequence joins TRBV5-5 and TRBJ1-5; 8 positions match TRBD1. Germline V gene data show CDR1 as SGHKS and CDR2 as YYEKEE (reference sequence). V lost 0 bases, J lost 4 bases, and 3 bases stayed unmatched. The CDR3 sequence is 15 residues long. The CDR3 loop is CASSLAGGNNQPQHF. The CDR3 DNA follows: TGTGCCAGCAGCTTGGCAGGGGGCAATAATCAGCCCCAGCATTTT.

This chain uses TRBV27 with TRBJ2-7; D perhaps matches TRBD2 (7 bases). Trimming took off 4 bases at V and 4 bases at J, with 11 bases between the two ends. CDR3 length: 13 residues. Germline V gene data show CDR1 as MNHEY and CDR2 as SMNVEV (reference sequence). CDR3 in amino acids: CASSWGGQYEQYF. CDR3 bases: TGTGCCAGCAGTTGGGGGGGCCAGTACGAGCAGTACTTC.